This entry lists 29 T cell receptor beta chains sequenced from one sample in a study of graft-versus-host responses after intestinal transplantation (dated by TCRdb to about 2021). Libraries were constructed by the immunoSEQ multiplex PCR assay. Here the immuneACCESS table is served through TCRdb, limited to in-frame sequences with V and J called. Missing clones are a known gap in these copies; in checked studies unresolved V genes cover under half, and the rest lacks a known reason. This sample gives approximately 32,000 clones in total; 90% to 95% of them show up just once. 0.65% to 0.95% of the sample is taken by the ten largest. The specimen comprised PBMCs, sampled 16 days after intestinal transplant. These receptors were obtained from a human patient who received an intestinal transplant, so some T cells may come from the graft donor.

This chain's CDR3 is CASSYPLETSGAPAYNEQFF. The CDR3 nucleotides are TGTGCCAGCAGTTACCCCTTGGAGACTAGCGGGGCCCCTGCCTACAATGAGCAGTTCTTC. The chain recombines TRBV28 with TRBJ2-1; 11 bases are a match to TRBD2. From germline, CDR1 is MDHEN and CDR2 SYDVKM. The CDR3 sequence is 20 residues long. With 4 bases clipped from V and 2 bases from J, the junction kept 16 bases outside the gene matches.

The V and J genes are TRBV11-2 and TRBJ2-7; D ambiguous. With 1 base removed from V and 4 bases from J, the gap between germline ends came to 14 bases. The CDR3 spans 15 residues. Per the germline V gene, CDR1 is SGHAT and CDR2 is FQNNGV. The DNA for the CDR3 is TGTGCCAGCAGCTTAGGGGGTAATAAGGCATACGAGCAGTACTTC. Residues: CASSLGGNKAYEQYF.

The gene calls are TRBV13 and TRBJ1-5; no definite D call. The V gene lost 4 bases and the J gene lost 0 bases, with 1 base spanning the gap. Germline V gene data show CDR1 as PRHDT and CDR2 as FYEKMQ (reference sequence). The CDR3 sequence is 12 residues long. CDR3 region: CASSYSNQPQHF. CDR3 bases: TGTGCCAGCAGCTATAGCAATCAGCCCCAGCATTTT.

The gene calls are TRBV5-4 and TRBJ1-2; 7 nucleotides align to TRBD1. CDR3 length: 16 amino acids. Germline V gives CDR1 SGHNT, CDR2 YYREEE (reference sequence). V shed 0 bases and J 4 bases; nucleotides not matched to a gene: 9. Here the CDR3 DNA reads TGTGCCAGCAGCTTGGGAATTGAGGGGGCCCCCTATGGCTACACCTTC. It is translated as CASSLGIEGAPYGYTF. Full variable domain (rest looked up from reference TRBV5-4 and TRBJ1-2): ETGVTQSPTHLIKTRGQQVTLRCSSQSGHNTVSWYQQALGQGPQFIFQYYREEENGRGNFPPRFSGLQFPNYSSELNVNALELDDSALYLCASSLGIEGAPYGYTFGSGTRLTVV.

The chain recombines TRBV13 with TRBJ2-7, with unresolved D. CDR3 size: 12 residues. Germline V CDR1 and CDR2: PRHDT, FYEKMQ (reference sequence). V shed 4 bases and J shed 2 bases, with 6 bases lying between them. The CDR3 sequence is CASSSGAYEQYF. As DNA, the CDR3 is TGTGCCAGCAGCTCTGGGGCCTACGAGCAGTACTTC.

V is TRBV30 and J is TRBJ2-3; the D is unclear. The V gene lost 3 bases and the J gene lost 0 bases, with 7 bases spanning the gap. The CDR3 runs 13 residues. The germline gives CDR1 GTSNPN, CDR2 SVGIG (reference sequence). The CDR3 region is CAWRQSSTDTQYF. The CDR3 DNA reads TGTGCCTGGAGACAGTCTAGCACAGATACGCAGTATTTT.

This chain uses TRBV28 with TRBJ1-2; no clear D gene. Trimming cost V 3 bases and J 5 bases, with 10 bases left between them. This CDR3 has 13 amino acids. Germline-derived CDR1 and CDR2 are MDHEN and SYDVKM. In nucleotides, the CDR3 is TGTGCCAGCAGTTTGTCCAGACGGTATGGCTACACCTTC. It is translated as CASSLSRRYGYTF.

This clone has just one count. The J gene is TRBJ2-7, the V gene TRBV9; D not certain. CDR3 size: 11 residues. Germline V gives CDR1 SGDLS, CDR2 YYNGEE. The CDR3 sequence: CAGGVEEEQYF. CDR3 sequence (DNA): TGTGCGGGTGGGGTAGAGGAGGAGCAGTACTTC.

V and J are TRBV6-5 and TRBJ1-5; possibly TRBD1 for D (5 bases). This CDR3 region has 14 residues. From germline, CDR1 is MNHEY and CDR2 SVGAGI. Trimming left V 2 bases short and J 3 bases short, with 8 bases between. Here the CDR3 reads CASSYGGPNQPQHF. The CDR3 nucleotides are TGTGCCAGCAGTTACGGGGGTCCCAATCAGCCCCAGCATTTT.

The V call is TRBV9, the J call TRBJ2-1; TRBD2 matches 14 bases. The CDR3 contains 17 residues. Looked up from germline, CDR1 is SGDLS and CDR2 is YYNGEE. The V segment lost 4 bases and the J segment 1 base; nucleotides outside the gene matches: 4. CDR3 residues: CASSFRTSGRSYNEQFF. In nucleotides, the CDR3 is TGTGCCAGCAGCTTCCGGACTAGCGGGAGGTCCTACAATGAGCAGTTCTTC.

The chain carries TRBV28 and TRBJ2-1, with D uncertain. CDR3 size: 13 residues. V shed 4 bases and J shed 4 bases, with 8 bases lying between them. CDR1 is MDHEN, CDR2 SYDVKM, per germline. As DNA, the CDR3 is TGTGCCAGCAGTTCTCGGATATACAATGAGCAGTTCTTC. Residues: CASSSRIYNEQFF. Looking up the rest from reference TRBV28 and TRBJ2-1 gives the full variable domain: DVKVTQSSRYLVKRTGEKVFLECVQDMDHENMFWYRQDPGLGLRLIYFSYDVKMKEKGDIPEGYSVSREKKERFSLILESASTNQTSMYLCASSSRIYNEQFFGPGTRLTVL.

In its sample, this clone was seen once. V and J are TRBV27 and TRBJ2-7, with a possible D match to TRBD2 (5 bases). V shed 0 bases and J shed 3 bases, with 12 bases lying between them. This CDR3 spans 15 amino acids. The germline CDR1 and CDR2 sequences are MNHEY and SMNVEV (reference sequence). The CDR3 region has the DNA TGTGCCAGCAGTTTATCGGGGTACCGGGACTACGAGCAGTACTTC. Its translation is CASSLSGYRDYEQYF.

The rearrangement links TRBV19 to TRBJ2-1, with D unclear. V was trimmed by 5 bases and J by 1 base, leaving 9 bases between them. The CDR3 length is 14 residues. Germline CDR1 is LNHDA and CDR2 is SQIVND (reference sequence). The CDR3 loop is CASSRALSYNEQFF. In DNA form, the CDR3 reads TGTGCCAGTAGTCGGGCATTATCCTACAATGAGCAGTTCTTC.

V gene TRBV28 combines with J gene TRBJ1-4, with 10 positions matching TRBD1. The CDR3 extends over 16 amino acids. CDR1 and CDR2 (germline): MDHEN, SYDVKM. The V gene end was trimmed by 5 bases and the J gene end by 7 bases; junction bases not matched to a gene: 10. This CDR3 reads CASSTPGQGWGEKLFF. CDR3 nucleotides: TGTGCCAGCAGTACCCCGGGACAGGGGTGGGGTGAAAAACTGTTTTTT. The complete variable domain, with remaining parts taken from reference TRBV28 and TRBJ1-4, reads DVKVTQSSRYLVKRTGEKVFLECVQDMDHENMFWYRQDPGLGLRLIYFSYDVKMKEKGDIPEGYSVSREKKERFSLILESASTNQTSMYLCASSTPGQGWGEKLFFGSGTQLSVL.

The genes are TRBV7-9 and TRBJ2-7; tentatively, D is TRBD1 (5 bases). This CDR3 contains 15 residues. Germline V CDR1 and CDR2: SEHNR, FQNEAQ (reference sequence). Trimming pared 0 bases from V and 6 bases from J, leaving 15 bases between. CDR3 sequence reads: CASSLAQGKRVEQYF. The CDR3 nucleotides read TGTGCCAGCAGCTTAGCCCAGGGAAAAAGAGTCGAGCAGTACTTC.

The V gene is TRBV2, the J gene TRBJ2-7, with D maybe TRBD1 (6 bases). The V gene lost 6 bases and the J gene lost 2 bases, with 14 bases spanning the gap. There are 14 residues in the CDR3. Per the germline V gene, CDR1 is SNHLY and CDR2 is FYNNEI. CDR3 residues: CASRINRAAYEQYF. CDR3 sequence (DNA): TGTGCCAGCAGGATTAACAGGGCCGCCTACGAGCAGTACTTC.

V gene TRBV7-2 combines with J gene TRBJ2-3; maybe TRBD2 (5 bases). The CDR3 consists of 15 residues. The germline CDR1 and CDR2 sequences are SGHTA and FQGNSA. Trimming removed 5 bases from V and 1 base from J, with 13 bases in between. In nucleotides, the CDR3 is TGTGCCAGCAGCCCCCAGTTGCGGGGCACAGATACGCAGTATTTT. Protein product: CASSPQLRGTDTQYF.

The chain joins TRBV4-3 to TRBJ2-7; 8 nucleotides align to TRBD1. The CDR3 is 14 amino acids. Germline values: CDR1 LGHNA, CDR2 YSLEER. Unmatched junction bases numbered 5, after V lost 5 bases and J lost 2 bases. CDR3 residues: CASSTGQGPYEQYF. In DNA, the CDR3 is TGCGCCAGCAGCACAGGACAGGGCCCCTACGAGCAGTACTTC.

The CDR3 region is CARSLGTGAANQPQHF. As DNA, the CDR3 is TGTGCCAGAAGCTTGGGGACAGGGGCGGCCAATCAGCCCCAGCATTTT. The chain recombines TRBV5-3 with TRBJ1-5, with 9 bases lining up with TRBD1. TRBV5-3 is classed as an ORF, of uncertain function. The CDR3 sequence is 16 residues long. Trimming at V came to 0 bases and at J to 3 bases, leaving 4 bases not matched to a gene.

J is TRBJ2-1 and V is TRBV5-6; the D gene could be TRBD1 or TRBD2 (6 bases each). V lost 4 bases and J lost 12, with 17 bases in between. CDR3 length equals 13 residues. The V gene's germline CDR1 is SGHDT and CDR2 YYEEEE. In nucleotides, the CDR3 is TGTGCCAGCAGCCTGGGGGGACCCAGGGGGCAGTTCTTC. Translating it yields CASSLGGPRGQFF. Full variable domain (rest looked up from reference TRBV5-6 and TRBJ2-1): DAGVTQSPTHLIKTRGQQVTLRCSPKSGHDTVSWYQQALGQGPQFIFQYYEEEERQRGNFPDRFSGHQFPNYSSELNVNALLLGDSALYLCASSLGGPRGQFFGPGTRLTVL.

This clone occurred once. This chain joins TRBV25-1 and TRBJ2-7, with 8 bases aligning to TRBD1. The CDR3 extends over 14 amino acids. Germline values: CDR1 MGHDK, CDR2 SYGVNS. J gave up 6 bases and V 1 base, and 5 bases lay outside the gene matches. CDR3 DNA sequence: TGTGCCAGCAGTGAATCAGGGGACAGGATCGAGCAGTACTTC. It translates to CASSESGDRIEQYF.

The V gene is TRBV18, the J gene TRBJ2-2; 15 bases fit TRBD2. The CDR3 is 17 amino acids. Germline CDR1 KGHSH, CDR2 LQKENI. V trimming: 0 bases; J trimming: 5 bases; junction bases outside the gene matches: 1. The CDR3, as DNA: TGTGCCAGCTCACCACCGGGACTAGCGGGAGGTACCGGGGAGCTGTTTTTT. Translated: CASSPPGLAGGTGELFF.

The chain joins TRBV7-9 to TRBJ2-5; D possibly corresponds to TRBD2 (6 bases). V lost 5 bases to trimming and J lost 3 bases, with 10 bases between them. The CDR3 has 13 residues. The germline V gene has CDR1 SEHNR and CDR2 FQNEAQ (reference sequence). CDR3: CASSLEGKETQYF. CDR3 DNA sequence: TGTGCCAGCAGCCTGGAGGGTAAAGAGACCCAGTACTTC.

The rearrangement links TRBV7-9 to TRBJ2-1; 9 positions agree with TRBD2. CDR3 length equals 19 residues. V lost 2 bases to trimming and J lost 3 bases; unmatched junction nucleotides: 14. CDR1 and CDR2 from the germline V gene are SEHNR and FQNEAQ (reference sequence). CDR3 in amino acids: CASSLNLISEREVYNEQFF. The CDR3 nucleotides are TGTGCCAGCAGCTTAAATCTAATTAGTGAGCGGGAGGTCTACAATGAGCAGTTCTTC. Full variable domain (outside the CDR3, taken from reference TRBV7-9 and TRBJ2-1): DTGVSQNPRHKITKRGQNVTFRCDPISEHNRLYWYRQTLGQGPEFLTYFQNEAQLEKSRLLSDRFSAERPKGSFSTLEIQRTEQGDSAMYLCASSLNLISEREVYNEQFFGPGTRLTVL.

The chain combines TRBV14 with TRBJ2-7; D is undetermined. From germline, CDR1 is SGHDN and CDR2 FVKESK. Trimming removed 4 bases from V and 0 bases from J, with 10 bases in between. This CDR3 region has 14 residues. CDR3 amino acids: CASSRFLDSYEQYF. The DNA for the CDR3 is TGTGCCAGCAGCCGTTTCCTAGACTCCTACGAGCAGTACTTC.

DNA of the CDR3: TGTGCCAGCAGCGAGGGGGGACAGCAAATACAAGAGACCCAGTACTTC. Translating gives CASSEGGQQIQETQYF. The J gene is TRBJ2-5, the V gene TRBV9; a possible D gene is TRBD1 (7 bases). This CDR3 comprises 16 residues. Germline loops: CDR1 SGDLS, CDR2 YYNGEE. The V gene lost 3 bases and the J gene lost 2 bases, with 17 bases spanning the gap.

V and J are TRBV27 and TRBJ2-7, with 10 bases that match TRBD2. CDR1 and CDR2 from the germline V gene are MNHEY and SMNVEV (reference sequence). CDR3 length: 17 residues. With 4 bases clipped from V and 2 bases from J, the junction kept 11 bases outside the gene matches. The CDR3 sequence: CASSYEGGTSVAYEQYF. The CDR3 DNA is TGTGCCAGCAGTTACGAAGGGGGGACTAGCGTTGCCTACGAGCAGTACTTC.

This clone has a single count. J is TRBJ1-5 and V is TRBV28; the match to TRBD1 covers 7 bases. Per germline, CDR1 MDHEN and CDR2 SYDVKM. The V segment lost 2 bases and the J segment 6 bases; nucleotides outside the gene matches: 7. The CDR3 consists of 15 residues. The DNA for the CDR3 is TGTGCCAGCAGTTTAGGACAGGTCTGGGCTCAGCCCCAGCATTTT. Amino acid sequence: CASSLGQVWAQPQHF.

This chain joins TRBV4-2 and TRBJ2-1, with TRBD2 as a possible D gene (6 bases). V was trimmed by 0 bases and J by 7 bases, leaving 16 bases between them. Germline CDR1 is LGHNA and CDR2 is YNFKEQ. The CDR3 is 16 residues long. The CDR3 DNA follows: TGTGCCAGCAGCCAAGATGTCCGGGAGATTATAAATGAGCAGTTCTTC. Translating gives CASSQDVREIINEQFF.